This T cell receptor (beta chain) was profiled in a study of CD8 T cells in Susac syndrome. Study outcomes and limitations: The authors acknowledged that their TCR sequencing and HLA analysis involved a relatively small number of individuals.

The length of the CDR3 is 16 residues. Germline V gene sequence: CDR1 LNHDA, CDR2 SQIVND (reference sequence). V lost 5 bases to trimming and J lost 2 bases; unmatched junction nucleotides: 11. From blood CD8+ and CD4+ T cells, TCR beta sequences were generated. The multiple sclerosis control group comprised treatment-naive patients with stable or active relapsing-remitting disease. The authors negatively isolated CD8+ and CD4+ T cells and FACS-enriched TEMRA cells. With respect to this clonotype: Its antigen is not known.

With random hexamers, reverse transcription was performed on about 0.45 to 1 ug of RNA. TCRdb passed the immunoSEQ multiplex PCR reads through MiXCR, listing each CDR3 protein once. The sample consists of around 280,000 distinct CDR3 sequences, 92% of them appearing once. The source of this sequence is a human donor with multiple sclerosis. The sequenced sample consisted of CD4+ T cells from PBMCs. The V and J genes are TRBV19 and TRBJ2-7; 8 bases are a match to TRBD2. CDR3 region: CASSPILAERTYEQYF. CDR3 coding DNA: TGTGCCAGTAGTCCGATACTAGCGGAGCGGACCTACGAGCAGTACTTC.